The source of this TCR beta chain is a study of T cells in tuberculosis (dated by TCRdb to the late 2010s). A note on the overall study: In the study, CD1B tetramers and high-throughput TCR immunosequencing were combined to characterize T cells specific for the mycobacterial lipid antigen glucose monomycolate (GMM). In a South African clinical cohort, IGRA-negative adolescents, IGRA-positive adolescents with latent tuberculosis and adults with active tuberculosis were compared, with some 11 people in each group. What the work shows at the level of the full study, not this receptor alone: Smaller mean NN-distances to GMM-specific TCRs were observed in active tuberculosis TCR-alpha repertoires than in IGRA-negative controls, suggesting clonal expansion of GMM-specific TCRs. With the diverse GMM-specific repertoire as input, a classifier achieved just over 85% accuracy (AUROC 0.90), whereas GEM motif frequencies as input gave approximately 74% accuracy. Clinical samples were selected based on which cryopreserved specimens were available, and the active tuberculosis cases were adults whereas the controls were adolescents. Smaller NN-distances were partly driven by shorter CDR3-alpha lengths in active tuberculosis patients, and statistical significance was not reached for the TCR-beta difference.

As concerns this clone: This clone's antigen is unknown. No much larger clone exists at a distance of one base, and base qualities are not known.

TCR libraries were generated with the immunoSEQ multiplex PCR assay, using TCR-beta and/or TCR-alpha/delta assays for each sample. The amplified TCR libraries were sequenced on the Illumina high-throughput platform. The study's own analysis went as follows. Clustering and dimensionality reduction were performed using pairwise TCRdist distances among GMM-specific receptors from ex vivo sorted or in vitro expanded T cells. Each clinical repertoire was scored by mean NN-distance, the average TCRdist to the nearest 10% of tetramer-positive reference sequences. To compute GEM TCR motif frequency, the fraction of unique TCRs matching known GEM sequences by V/J usage and CDR3 length was calculated. Linear discriminant analysis with leave-one-out cross-validation, implemented in scikit-learn, was used to classify active tuberculosis. TCRdb stores this immuneACCESS table with in-frame sequences only. Part of the clones is absent; in the studies checked, under half of the shortfall reflects unresolved V genes, and no reason is known for the rest. The DNA was the basis for D and trimming; V, J and clone size are from that table. Within this sample are around 45,000 clones, with approximately 94% of them counted one time only. The top ten hold 1.5% to 2% of the sample.

At study entry, a tuberculin skin test and the QuantiFERON-TB GOLD In-Tube IGRA were used to screen adolescents for latent tuberculosis infection. Immunosequencing was performed on unsorted cryopreserved PBMC, with some 91,000 T cells per clinical donor covered on average. Eleven high schools in the Worcester region of the Western Cape, South Africa, served as enrollment sites for adolescents aged 12 to 18 years. Ten or so M. tuberculosis-infected and some ten uninfected adolescents were selected with matching for age and sex. PBMC from adolescents were isolated by density centrifugation from freshly drawn heparinized blood and then cryopreserved. The source of this sequence is a donor between 10 and 35 years old with latent tuberculosis or without tuberculosis infection. Some clones in this sample may be carry-over from other donors' samples. Source material: PBMCs.

The DNA sequence follows: TGCGCCAGCAGCCAATCCCACGGCGGAGAGACCCAGTACTTC. This is translated as CASSQSHGGETQYF. The chain was built from TRBV4-3 and TRBJ2-5, with no confident D gene call. Trimming costs V 2 bases and J 4 bases, and their ends lie 11 bases apart. The CDR3 covers 14 residues, taking in both the cysteine and the phenylalanine. The DNA shown is the 42-base CDR3, in frame from base 1. Via the germline V gene, CDR1 is LGHNA and CDR2 YSLEER.